Below, 10 T cell receptor beta chains from the same sample are listed, as sequenced in a study of shared clonotypes between healthy human individuals. Sequenced by immunoSEQ multiplex PCR; TCRdb stores in-frame clones only, minus some. The sample includes 2 million to 2.5 million clones, approximately 96% seen only once; the top ten take 0.1% to 0.15%. The sample consisted of naive CD4+ T cells sorted from blood. Subset noted: CD45RA+ positively selected. The source is a man younger than 30 in good health.

With respect to this clone: Within the sample, other DNA sequences also encode this same CDR3. The chain is built from TRBV5-6 and TRBJ2-4; unclear D gene. Germline CDR1 reads SGHDT; CDR2 reads YYEEEE. The CDR3 is 15 amino acids. V lost 0 bases to trimming and J lost 0 bases, with 7 bases between them. Here the CDR3 reads CASSLGQVAKNIQYF. CDR3 nucleotide sequence: TGTGCCAGCAGCTTGGGGCAAGTAGCCAAAAACATTCAGTACTTC.

As to this clone: Sequence at one end of the junction differs from germline and may be a read error. The same CDR3 can be traced to other DNA sequences in this sample. The CDR3 is CASSPRDRGSGNTIYF. The CDR3, as DNA: TGTGCTAGCAGCCCCCGGGACAGGGGCTCTGGAAACACCATATATTTT. The chain joins TRBV7-9 to TRBJ1-3, with TRBD1 matching over 10 bases. CDR1 SEHNR and CDR2 FQNEAQ come from the germline V gene (reference sequence). The CDR3 totals 16 residues.

V usage is TRBV5-1 and J usage is TRBJ2-3; D gene unclear. Germline CDR1 and CDR2: SGHRS and YFSETQ. V lost 0 bases, J lost 0 bases, and 11 bases lay in between. This CDR3 is built from 16 residues. CDR3 nucleotide sequence: TGCGCCAGCAGCTTGGCCACACAAGCTAGCACAGATACGCAGTATTTT. Translating gives CASSLATQASTDTQYF.

This sequence joins TRBV18 and TRBJ2-7; D remains ambiguous. CDR3 size: 14 residues. Deletions cut 3 bases from V and 0 bases from J, with 9 bases between. In germline, CDR1 is KGHSH, CDR2 LQKENI. CDR3 coding DNA: TGTGCCAGCTCACCGGACCGACCCTCCTACGAGCAGTACTTC. It yields the protein CASSPDRPSYEQYF. Full variable domain (rest looked up from reference TRBV18 and TRBJ2-7): NAGVMQNPRHLVRRRGQEARLRCSPMKGHSHVYWYRQLPEEGLKFMVYLQKENIIDESGMPKERFSAEFPKEGPSILRIQQVVRGDSAAYFCASSPDRPSYEQYFGPGTRLTVT.

This chain connects TRBV28 to TRBJ1-1; D may be TRBD1 (5 bases). In germline, CDR1 is MDHEN, CDR2 SYDVKM. This CDR3 has 15 amino acids. V shed 10 bases and J shed 2 bases, with 20 bases lying between them. The CDR3 region is CATHAPGVLNTEAFF. DNA for the CDR3: TGTGCCACCCACGCCCCGGGGGTTTTAAACACTGAAGCTTTCTTT.

The rearrangement uses TRBV9 and TRBJ2-3; D not certain. Germline assignment: CDR1 SGDLS and CDR2 YYNGEE. This CDR3 contains 16 residues. Trimming shortened V by 0 bases and J by 2 bases, and 13 bases separated the two germline ends. CDR3 sequence reads: CASSVALGMYTDTQYF. CDR3 bases: TGTGCCAGCAGCGTAGCTTTGGGGATGTACACAGATACGCAGTATTTT.

The genes are TRBV6-1 and TRBJ1-2; 7 nucleotides match TRBD1. In germline, CDR1 is MNHNS, CDR2 SASEGT. The ends lost 6 bases at V and 8 bases at J; junction bases unmatched: 6. The length of the CDR3 is 12 residues. The CDR3 region is CASSRTGVGYTF. CDR3 in DNA: TGTGCCAGCAGCAGAACAGGGGTCGGCTACACCTTC.

The V gene is TRBV6-1, the J gene TRBJ2-7; weak D call: TRBD1 (6 bases). The germline gives CDR1 MNHNS, CDR2 SASEGT. The CDR3 has 14 residues. V was pared by 6 bases and J by 7 bases, with 19 bases between. This CDR3 is CASSPPGGREEQYF. In nucleotides, the CDR3 is TGTGCCAGCAGCCCACCTGGGGGCAGAGAAGAGCAGTACTTC.

This clone was picked up one time. The chain links TRBV6-5 to TRBJ1-6; no reliable D call. The germline V gene encodes CDR1 MNHEY and CDR2 SVGAGI. Trimming left V 6 bases short and J 6 bases short, with 15 bases between. The CDR3 runs to 15 residues. The CDR3 loop is CASSTGGPVNSPLHF. The CDR3 DNA reads TGTGCCAGCAGCACCGGTGGCCCGGTTAATTCACCCCTCCACTTT.

This chain uses TRBV27 with TRBJ2-1, with TRBD1 identical over 9 bases. V was clipped by 5 bases and J by 8 bases; unmatched bases: 10. Germline V CDR1 and CDR2: MNHEY, SMNVEV (reference sequence). The CDR3 has 15 residues. The CDR3 loop reads CASSAGDRAFDEQFF. The CDR3 nucleotides are TGTGCCAGCAGTGCCGGGGACAGGGCTTTCGATGAGCAGTTCTTC.